This T cell receptor beta chain was sequenced for a study of blood T cell repertoires in COVID-19. Overall study: Sites across the United States, Italy and Spain contributed samples from acute and convalescent COVID-19.

Recruitment covered about two dozen US areas and drew participants whose ages spanned about 18 to 100 years. As originally analysed: Nucleated cell counts were estimated from reference gene primer amplification. The assay was immunoSEQ multiplex PCR, and TCRdb's table has in-frame clones only and misses some. Clone size and the V and J calls come from that table; the DNA yielded D and trimming. The data hold 300,000 to 400,000 clones, with around nine tenths observed a single time. The specimen was PBMCs or T cells enriched from blood (not recorded which). The clonotype originates from a woman under 40 with acute COVID-19.

CDR3 protein: CASTRDWSSGNTIYF. CDR3 in DNA: TGCGCCAGCACACGGGACTGGAGCTCTGGAAACACCATATATTTT. V is TRBV5-1 and J is TRBJ1-3; perhaps TRBD1 as D (5 bases). The CDR3 has 15 residues. With 6 bases removed from V and 0 bases from J, the gap between germline ends came to 13 bases. Germline CDR1 is SGHRS and CDR2 is YFSETQ.